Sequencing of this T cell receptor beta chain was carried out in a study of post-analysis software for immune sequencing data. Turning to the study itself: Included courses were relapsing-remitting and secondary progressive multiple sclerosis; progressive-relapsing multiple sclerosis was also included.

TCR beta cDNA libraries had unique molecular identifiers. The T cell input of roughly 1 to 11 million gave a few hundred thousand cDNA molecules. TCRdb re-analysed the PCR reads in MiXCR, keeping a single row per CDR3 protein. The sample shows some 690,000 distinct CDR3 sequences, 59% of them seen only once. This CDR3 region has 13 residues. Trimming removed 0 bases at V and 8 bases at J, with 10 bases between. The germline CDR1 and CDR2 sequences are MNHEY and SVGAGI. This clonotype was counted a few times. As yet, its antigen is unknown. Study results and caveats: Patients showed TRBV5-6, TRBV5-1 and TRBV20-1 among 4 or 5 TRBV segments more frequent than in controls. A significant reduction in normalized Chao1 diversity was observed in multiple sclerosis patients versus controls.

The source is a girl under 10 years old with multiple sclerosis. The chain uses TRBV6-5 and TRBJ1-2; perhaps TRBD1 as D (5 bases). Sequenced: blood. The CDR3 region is CASSYSRGEGYTF. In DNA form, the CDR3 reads TGTGCCAGCAGTTACTCGAGAGGGGAGGGCTACACCTTC.